This is a list of T cell receptor beta chains from one sample in a study of blood T cell repertoires in COVID-19. Assay: immunoSEQ multiplex PCR; the TCRdb copy retains only in-frame clones and omits some. The table includes 200,000 to 250,000 clones, more than 85% detected once. The source material was peripheral blood. The receptors come from a middle-aged man with active or convalescent COVID-19. Each CDR3 is given with its conserved first and last residue. Each record gives: CDR3 DNA, CDR3 protein, clone size, J gene, V gene, D gene. A D gene is named only where the DNA matches it firmly. Some rows mark clone size as missing; the rest say once, few, many or name a class of expanded clone.

CDR3nt: TGTGCCAGTAGCCAGACAGGGTCACCCCTCCACTTT; CDR3aa: CASSQTGSPLHF; abundance: NA; j_gene: TRBJ1-6; v_gene: TRBV19; d_gene: TRBD1
CDR3nt: TGCAGTGCTAGTGCAAGGAGCGGGGGGCGCGACTACGAGCAGTACTTC; CDR3aa: CSASARSGGRDYEQYF; abundance: few; j_gene: TRBJ2-7; v_gene: TRBV20-1; d_gene: TRBD2
CDR3nt: TGTGCCAGCAGGACACAGTGGGCAGATACGCAGTATTTT; CDR3aa: CASRTQWADTQYF; abundance: NA; j_gene: TRBJ2-3; v_gene: TRBV28; d_gene: NA
CDR3nt: TGTGCCAGTAGACCAGGGGGCGGACAGCCCCAGCATTTT; CDR3aa: CASRPGGGQPQHF; abundance: NA; j_gene: TRBJ1-5; v_gene: TRBV19; d_gene: TRBD1
CDR3nt: TGCGCCAGCAGCCCCCAGACAGGTCCCTATAATTCACCCCTCCACTTT; CDR3aa: CASSPQTGPYNSPLHF; abundance: NA; j_gene: TRBJ1-6; v_gene: TRBV4-1; d_gene: NA
CDR3nt: TGTGCCAGCAGCTTTATAAGCGGACAGACCTCGAACACTGAAGCTTTCTTT; CDR3aa: CASSFISGQTSNTEAFF; abundance: NA; j_gene: TRBJ1-1; v_gene: TRBV7-9; d_gene: NA
CDR3nt: TGTGCCAGCAGGGATCGTATCACGGGGGAGACCCAGTACTTC; CDR3aa: CASRDRITGETQYF; abundance: NA; j_gene: TRBJ2-5; v_gene: TRBV6-5; d_gene: NA
CDR3nt: TGTGCCAGCAGTTTAAAGCAGGGCACGCGGTCCTATAATTCACCCCTCCACTTT; CDR3aa: CASSLKQGTRSYNSPLHF; abundance: NA; j_gene: TRBJ1-6; v_gene: TRBV27; d_gene: NA
CDR3nt: TGCGCCAGCAGCCAAGGAGGGGGCTTGAACACTGAAGCTTTCTTT; CDR3aa: CASSQGGGLNTEAFF; abundance: NA; j_gene: TRBJ1-1; v_gene: TRBV4-1; d_gene: TRBD1
CDR3nt: TGTGCCAGCAGCCCCCGGGTAGCGGCCAATCAGCCCCAGCATTTT; CDR3aa: CASSPRVAANQPQHF; abundance: once; j_gene: TRBJ1-5; v_gene: TRBV7-2; d_gene: NA
CDR3nt: TGCGCCAGCAACCCGGCCGGGACAGAAGCTTATGGCTACACCTTC; CDR3aa: CASNPAGTEAYGYTF; abundance: NA; j_gene: TRBJ1-2; v_gene: TRBV23-1; d_gene: TRBD1
CDR3nt: TGTGCCAGCAGCCGGGGACAGGGGGCGAACAATCAGCCCCAGCATTTT; CDR3aa: CASSRGQGANNQPQHF; abundance: NA; j_gene: TRBJ1-5; v_gene: TRBV5-5; d_gene: TRBD1
CDR3nt: TGCGCCAGCAGGTGGACAGGGACGAACACCGGGGAGCTGTTTTTT; CDR3aa: CASRWTGTNTGELFF; abundance: NA; j_gene: TRBJ2-2; v_gene: TRBV5-1; d_gene: TRBD1
CDR3nt: TGTGCCAGCAGCGTGACCCCGGGGGATCAAGAGACCCAGTACTTC; CDR3aa: CASSVTPGDQETQYF; abundance: NA; j_gene: TRBJ2-5; v_gene: TRBV9; d_gene: NA
CDR3nt: TGCGCCAGCAGCCGCTCAGGTGGGGGGGAGTATGGCTACACCTTC; CDR3aa: CASSRSGGGEYGYTF; abundance: NA; j_gene: TRBJ1-2; v_gene: TRBV5-1; d_gene: NA
CDR3nt: TGTGCCAGCAGTCCCAGGGGTAGCTCTGGAAACACCATATATTTT; CDR3aa: CASSPRGSSGNTIYF; abundance: NA; j_gene: TRBJ1-3; v_gene: TRBV6-5; d_gene: NA
CDR3nt: TGTGCCAGCAGTTTATTCAGGGAAGACATTCAGTACTTC; CDR3aa: CASSLFREDIQYF; abundance: NA; j_gene: TRBJ2-4; v_gene: TRBV12-3/TRBV12-4; d_gene: NA
CDR3nt: TGTGCCACCAGCGGCCCCTCTTCCTTCGGACTGAGCTATGGCTACACCTTC; CDR3aa: CATSGPSSFGLSYGYTF; abundance: NA; j_gene: TRBJ1-2; v_gene: TRBV15; d_gene: NA
CDR3nt: TGTGCCAGCTACTTACAGGGGGGGCCGGGAGAGACCCAGTACTTC; CDR3aa: CASYLQGGPGETQYF; abundance: NA; j_gene: TRBJ2-5; v_gene: TRBV2; d_gene: NA
CDR3nt: TGCGCCAGCAGCCAGATAGGGGGCAAAGGAAACACCATATATTTT; CDR3aa: CASSQIGGKGNTIYF; abundance: NA; j_gene: TRBJ1-3; v_gene: TRBV4-1; d_gene: TRBD1
CDR3nt: TGTGCCAGCAGCCCCTCAGGGGTCACGGGCTACACCTTC; CDR3aa: CASSPSGVTGYTF; abundance: NA; j_gene: TRBJ1-2; v_gene: TRBV11-2; d_gene: NA
CDR3nt: TGTGCCAGCAGCTCGGGACAGGGGGCGTCTTTCTTT; CDR3aa: CASSSGQGASFF; abundance: NA; j_gene: TRBJ1-1; v_gene: TRBV9; d_gene: TRBD1
CDR3nt: TGTGCCAGCAGCCGAAGGACTAGCGGGAGGGCCGTACAAGAGACCCAGTACTTC; CDR3aa: CASSRRTSGRAVQETQYF; abundance: NA; j_gene: TRBJ2-5; v_gene: TRBV3-1/TRBV3-2; d_gene: TRBD2
CDR3nt: TGCGCCAGCAGCTCCCGGGACAGGAACTATGGCTACACCTTC; CDR3aa: CASSSRDRNYGYTF; abundance: once; j_gene: TRBJ1-2; v_gene: TRBV5-1; d_gene: TRBD1
CDR3nt: TGTGCCAGCAGCCCGTCCTATAGAACGGGCCCGGGGGGCTACACCTTC; CDR3aa: CASSPSYRTGPGGYTF; abundance: NA; j_gene: TRBJ1-2; v_gene: TRBV7-8; d_gene: NA
CDR3nt: TGTGCCACCAGTGAGAACAGGGGACTTTGGAACACCGGGGAGCTGTTTTTT; CDR3aa: CATSENRGLWNTGELFF; abundance: NA; j_gene: TRBJ2-2; v_gene: TRBV24-1; d_gene: NA
CDR3nt: TGTGCCAGTAGTATTTTAGGGGAGGGGCAGCCCCAGCATTTT; CDR3aa: CASSILGEGQPQHF; abundance: NA; j_gene: TRBJ1-5; v_gene: TRBV19; d_gene: NA